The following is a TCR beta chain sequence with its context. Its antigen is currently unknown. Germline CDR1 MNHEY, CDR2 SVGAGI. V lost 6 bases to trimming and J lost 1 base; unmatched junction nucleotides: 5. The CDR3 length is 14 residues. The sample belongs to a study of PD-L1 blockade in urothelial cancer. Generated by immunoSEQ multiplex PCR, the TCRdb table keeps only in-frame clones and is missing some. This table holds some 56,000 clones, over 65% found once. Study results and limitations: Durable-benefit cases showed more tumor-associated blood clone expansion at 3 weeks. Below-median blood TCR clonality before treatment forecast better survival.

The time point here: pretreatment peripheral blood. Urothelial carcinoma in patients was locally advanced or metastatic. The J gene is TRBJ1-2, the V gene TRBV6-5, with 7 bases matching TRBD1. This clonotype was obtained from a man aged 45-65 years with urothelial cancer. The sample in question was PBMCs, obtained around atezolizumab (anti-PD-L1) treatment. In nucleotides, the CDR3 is TGTGCCAGCAGACCGACAGGGAATAACTATGGCTACACCTTC. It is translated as CASRPTGNNYGYTF.